This TCR beta chain derives from a study of spatial heterogeneity in lung cancer (dated by TCRdb to between 2017 and 2020). Study-level background: More beta-chain than alpha-chain transcripts were consistently detected, likely reflecting higher beta-chain transcript abundance. In the raw uncorrected reads, each unique combination of TCR and UMI appeared more than ten times on average. TCR alpha and beta repertoires were quantitatively compared across multiple tumor regions, matched nontumor lung and blood in non-small cell lung cancer. Nonsynonymous mutation counts, determined by whole-exome sequencing of tumor tissue, were related to features of the TCR repertoire. Both alpha and beta chains were TCR-sequenced in samples taken at surgery, namely 220 tumor regions, approximately 66 matched nontumor lung samples and 50 to 60 PBMC samples. General findings and caveats noted by the study authors: Additional single-cell paired TCR alpha and beta sequencing was considered necessary to confirm, at a functional level, the hypothesis that regional TCRs recognize regional mutations. Ubiquitous expanded tumor TCRs were detected in blood more often at tumor resection than at routine follow-up.

Read against the paper, the sample's time point label means: sample taken at primary tumor resection. The donors were about 71 patients from the lung TRACERx cohort who had early-stage, untreated non-small cell lung cancer. For TCR sequencing, whole RNA was extracted from tumor and nontumor lung tissue, or from cryopreserved PBMC samples, and no cell sorting was done. Only patients with enough RNA available from two or more tumor regions were chosen for TCR sequencing. Library creation used 5' RACE. The instrument was a NextSeq 500. To allow correction of PCR and sequencing errors, the TCR library protocol tagged every TCR cDNA molecule with a unique molecular identifier. In the authors' own workflow: Decombinator tools were used for TCR identification, UMI-based error correction and CDR3 extraction. TCRs above a frequency of 2 per 1,000, corresponding to the top 1% of the tumor frequency distribution, were defined as expanded. Each repertoire was subsampled 100 times to 5,000 TCRs, after which Renyi diversity was computed with the R vegan package. CDR3 similarity networks were constructed using string-kernel similarity of amino acid triplets, with links drawn between CDR3s whose pairwise similarity was above 0.82. TCRdb cleaned the public reads at Q25 with fastp, built clones with MiXCR and kept in-frame beta chains. Rows with one shared CDR3 protein collapse into an entry with the most common genes and DNA. The V and J calls were determined by TCRdb, not by the authors. The sample profile shows 30,000 to 40,000 distinct CDR3 sequences; 5% to 5.5% of them were found once. The ten largest make up roughly 25% of the sample.

The sample holds many counts of this clonotype. Its antigen is not yet known. Base qualities are not at hand, and no much larger clone is one base apart. The germline V end is reduced by 0 bases and the J end by 3 bases; junction bases left unmatched: 2. Via the germline V gene, CDR1 is SGHRS and CDR2 YFSETQ. The CDR3 numbers 15 residues from cysteine through phenylalanine. The kept DNA is CDR3 alone, 45 bases in frame from the first base. The sequence derives from a female donor with early-stage non-small cell lung cancer. The material was PBMCs, obtained at surgery. Rearrangement joined TRBV5-1 to TRBJ2-3, with 9 middle bases fitting TRBD2. The DNA sequence is given as TGCGCCAGCAGCTTGGAGCGGGGGGAGACAGATACGCAGTATTTT. This is translated as CASSLERGETDTQYF.